Listed here is a single T cell receptor beta chain. No antigen is known for it. The CDR3 is made up of 16 amino acids. Trimming took 1 base from V and 1 from J, leaving 11 bases between them. The germline CDR1 and CDR2 sequences are MGHRA and YSYEKL. This sample is part of a study of cytomegalovirus exposure and HLA in healthy donors. Findings and caveats of the study: Three CMV-associated chains proved CMV antigen-specific in vitro. It was reported that the classifier diagnosed cytomegalovirus status with high specificity and sensitivity in both the original and validation cohorts. The tendency of first-cohort TCR clusters to co-occur in the 120 or so validation repertoires emerged from a later analysis. There were 160 or so TCR beta chains listed as cytomegalovirus-associated.

Only in-frame clones appear in the TCRdb table, and some are missing; sequencing was by immunoSEQ multiplex PCR. The sample consists of 350,000 or so clones, 86% of them appearing once. The sequenced material came from PBMCs. This sequence originates from a woman aged 18-29 years in good health and CMV-seronegative. V usage is TRBV4-1 and J usage is TRBJ2-1; a possible D gene is TRBD2 (7 bases). Here the CDR3 reads CASSQGRGASYNEQFF. CDR3 nucleotides: TGCGCCAGCAGCCAAGGACGGGGGGCGTCCTACAATGAGCAGTTCTTC.